This TCR beta chain emerged from a study of cytomegalovirus exposure and HLA in healthy donors. Assay: immunoSEQ multiplex PCR; the TCRdb copy retains only in-frame clones and omits some. This sample has 150,000 to 250,000 clones, with more than 65% found just once. Germline V gives CDR1 MRHNA, CDR2 SNTAGT. Trimming took 3 bases from V and 3 from J; bases not matched to a gene: 9. The CDR3 has 16 amino acids. This sequence was found in a woman aged 25 to 39 in good health and CMV-seropositive. The gene calls are TRBV6-4 and TRBJ2-3; TRBD2 matches at 7 bases. Sequenced sample: PBMCs. CDR3 sequence (DNA): TGTGCCAGCAGTGAATTTGGCGGGAGAGGGACAGATACGCAGTATTTT. It yields the protein CASSEFGGRGTDTQYF.